A single sample is the source of the 23 T cell receptor beta chains below, sequenced in a study of blood T cell repertoires in COVID-19 (dated by TCRdb to 2018 to 2021). Library creation used the immunoSEQ multiplex PCR assay. TCRdb limited this immuneACCESS table to in-frame rearrangements with V and J called. A share of clones is missing; checked studies link under half to unresolved V genes, and the rest is unexplained. The sample includes approximately 240,000 clones, with 70% to 90% observed a single time. The top ten hold just over 3% of the sample. The source material was peripheral blood. Receptor source: a woman aged 25 to 39 who had recovered from COVID-19.

V is TRBV5-4 and J is TRBJ2-5, with D possibly being TRBD1 (5 bases). CDR3 length: 18 residues. V was trimmed by 4 bases and J by 3 bases, leaving 25 bases between them. CDR1 and CDR2 (germline): SGHNT, YYREEE (reference sequence). CDR3 residues: CASSPPPQMLKDKETQYF. CDR3 nucleotides: TGTGCCAGCAGCCCGCCCCCGCAGATGTTAAAGGACAAAGAGACCCAGTACTTC.

The chain recombines TRBV6-2 or TRBV6-3 with TRBJ2-1, with D hard to call. The CDR3 has 14 amino acids. Germline V gene data show CDR1 as MNHEY and CDR2 as SVGEGT. V lost 0 bases and J lost 12, with 15 bases in between. CDR3 protein: CASSYSIVGPRQFF. The CDR3 DNA follows: TGTGCCAGCAGTTACTCGATAGTCGGTCCACGGCAGTTCTTC.

V usage is TRBV7-9 and J usage is TRBJ2-5; 12 positions match TRBD2. The ends lost 5 bases at V and 0 bases at J; junction bases unmatched: 7. Germline assignment: CDR1 SEHNR and CDR2 FQNEAQ (reference sequence). The CDR3 contains 17 residues. CDR3 nucleotides: TGTGCCAGCAGCCTCCTTGGGACTAGCGGGTACCAAGAGACCCAGTACTTC. Translating it yields CASSLLGTSGYQETQYF.

The chain links TRBV3-1 (or the pseudogene TRBV3-2) to TRBJ1-6; perhaps TRBD1 as D (5 bases). Per the germline V gene, CDR1 is LGHDT and CDR2 is YNNKEL (reference sequence). This CDR3 is 16 amino acids long. Trimming pared 1 base from V and 7 bases from J, leaving 14 bases between. This CDR3 reads CASSQGTGSSNSPLHF. CDR3 DNA sequence: TGTGCCAGCAGCCAAGGCACAGGTTCATCGAATTCACCCCTCCACTTT.

The rearrangement joins TRBV19 to TRBJ1-3, with D tentatively TRBD1 (6 bases). CDR3 length: 17 amino acids. From germline, CDR1 is LNHDA and CDR2 SQIVND (reference sequence). Deletions cut 6 bases from V and 0 bases from J, with 18 bases between. CDR3 protein: CASSIDIQGRSGNTIYF. CDR3 nucleotides: TGTGCCAGTAGCATCGATATACAGGGACGCTCTGGAAACACCATATATTTT.

CDR3 sequence reads: CASAPRTSGGGELFF. In DNA, the CDR3 is TGCGCCAGCGCCCCGCGGACTAGCGGGGGCGGGGAGCTGTTTTTT. This chain uses TRBV5-1 with TRBJ2-2, with 13 bases lining up with TRBD2. The trim removed 7 bases at V and 7 bases at J, leaving 7 bases unmatched. Germline CDR1 SGHRS, CDR2 YFSETQ. CDR3 length equals 15 residues.

Only a few counts were recorded for this clone. The genes are TRBV2 and TRBJ1-6; D uncertain. This CDR3 has 12 amino acids. Trimming took off 7 bases at V and 7 bases at J, with 8 bases between the two ends. In germline, CDR1 is SNHLY, CDR2 FYNNEI. DNA of the CDR3: TGTGCCAGCATGGAGTCAAATTCACCCCTCCACTTT. It is translated as CASMESNSPLHF.

V gene TRBV19 combines with J gene TRBJ2-6, with 12 bases aligning to TRBD1. Trimming took 6 bases from V and 4 from J; bases not matched to a gene: 10. The germline V gene has CDR1 LNHDA and CDR2 SQIVND (reference sequence). This CDR3 contains 18 residues. The CDR3 DNA reads as TGTGCCAGTAGCACCTATGGGACAGGGGGCTTGGGGGCCAACGTCCTGACTTTC. Residues: CASSTYGTGGLGANVLTF.

The chain links TRBV11-1 to TRBJ2-5; TRBD1 is a possible D gene (5 bases). V lost 2 bases to trimming and J lost 5 bases, with 12 bases between them. This CDR3 is 14 amino acids long. The germline gives CDR1 SGHAT, CDR2 FQDESV (reference sequence). Written as DNA, the CDR3 is TGTGCCAGCAGCTTACCAGGGTTGGCGGAGACCCAGTACTTC. Its protein is CASSLPGLAETQYF.

This clone was seen many times. This chain connects TRBV18 to TRBJ2-7; 7 nucleotides agree with TRBD2. CDR1 is KGHSH and CDR2 is LQKENI in the germline V gene. The CDR3 contains 13 residues. The J segment lost 7 bases and the V segment lost 6 bases, leaving 9 bases of the junction unmatched. The CDR3 DNA is TGTGCCAGCTCTTATACCGGGGAGGGGGAGCAGTACTTC. This codes for CASSYTGEGEQYF.

The CDR3: CASSRDRDSDTQYF. CDR3 nucleotide sequence: TGCGCCAGCAGCCGGGACAGGGATTCTGATACGCAGTATTTT. J is TRBJ2-3 and V is TRBV4-1; 9 bases fit TRBD1. Germline V gives CDR1 MGHRA, CDR2 YSYEKL. This CDR3 has 14 amino acids. V trimming: 4 bases; J trimming: 6 bases; junction bases outside the gene matches: 5.

The chain is built from TRBV20-1 and TRBJ2-3; D might be TRBD1 (6 bases). The CDR3 is made up of 16 amino acids. Germline V gives CDR1 DFQATT, CDR2 SNEGSKA (reference sequence). V lost 3 bases and J 2 bases, leaving 18 bases between the germline ends. This chain's CDR3 is CSASAFSGGTTDTQYF. The CDR3 DNA sequence: TGCAGTGCTAGTGCGTTTAGTGGGGGCACCACAGATACGCAGTATTTT.

V gene TRBV27 combines with J gene TRBJ1-5, with D tentatively TRBD1 (5 bases). The CDR3 extends over 14 amino acids. Germline V gives CDR1 MNHEY, CDR2 SMNVEV (reference sequence). V lost 2 bases and J 5 bases, leaving 10 bases between the germline ends. CDR3 nucleotides: TGTGCCAGCAGTTTAGCCACAGGCTATCAGCCCCAGCATTTT. Amino acid sequence: CASSLATGYQPQHF.

This sequence joins TRBV19 and TRBJ1-2, with D unclear. The CDR3 runs 11 residues. The germline gives CDR1 LNHDA, CDR2 SQIVND (reference sequence). V was trimmed by 8 bases and J by 4 bases, leaving 8 bases between them. The CDR3 DNA follows: TGTGCCAGTGGTCCGGTCTATGGCTACACCTTC. It is translated as CASGPVYGYTF.

This chain uses TRBV1 with TRBJ2-1; the DNA was not compared with TRBD2, the D call given in the table. TRBV1 constitutes a pseudogene. The CDR3 sequence is 18 residues long. For the CDR3, the DNA is TGCACCAGCAGCCCCGTCAGAGAGCCAGCGGGGGGGCCGTATGAGCAGTTCTTC. Its translation is CTSSPVREPAGGPYEQFF.

This clone was seen only once. This CDR3 is CASSLEPNTEAFF. In DNA form, the CDR3 reads TGTGCCAGCAGCTTAGAGCCGAACACTGAAGCTTTCTTT. The chain employs TRBV7-8 and TRBJ1-1; D call uncertain. V was cut by 1 base and J by 1 base, with 4 bases left in between. The CDR3 is made up of 13 amino acids. Germline CDR1 SGHVS, CDR2 FQNEAQ.

This clone was counted once. The rearrangement links TRBV6-1 to TRBJ2-5; TRBD2 might be the D (5 bases). Germline values: CDR1 MNHNS, CDR2 SASEGT. The CDR3 is made up of 15 amino acids. V was clipped by 2 bases and J by 2 bases, with 12 bases between them. CDR3 in amino acids: CASSESVGSQETQYF. In DNA, the CDR3 is TGTGCCAGCAGTGAATCAGTGGGGAGTCAAGAGACCCAGTACTTC.

The CDR3 is CASSEGPLLSTDTQYF. The CDR3 nucleotides read TGTGCCAGCAGTGAGGGGCCTCTCCTGAGCACAGATACGCAGTATTTT. The V and J genes are TRBV2 and TRBJ2-3, with a weak D call TRBD1 (5 bases). The CDR3 length is 16 residues. Germline V gene sequence: CDR1 SNHLY, CDR2 FYNNEI. The germline V and J ends were trimmed by 3 bases and 0 bases, with 13 bases remaining between them.

In DNA form, the CDR3 reads TGTGCCAGCAAAGTTGGAGGGGATGGCTACACCTTC. It codes for CASKVGGDGYTF. The chain uses TRBV27 and TRBJ1-2, with a possible D match to TRBD1 (5 bases). V dropped 7 bases and J dropped 6 bases, with 12 bases sitting between them. From germline, CDR1 is MNHEY and CDR2 SMNVEV (reference sequence). This CDR3 is built from 12 residues.

The V call is TRBV13, the J call TRBJ2-4, with 7 bases matching TRBD2. The germline V gene has CDR1 PRHDT and CDR2 FYEKMQ (reference sequence). V lost 3 bases to trimming and J lost 7 bases; unmatched junction nucleotides: 6. There are 14 residues in the CDR3. For the CDR3, the DNA is TGTGCCAGCAGCTTCGGCAGGCGGGGGAACATTCAGTACTTC. Translating gives CASSFGRRGNIQYF.

The V call is TRBV29-1, the J call TRBJ1-2; D gene uncertain. This CDR3 contains 16 residues. Germline V gene sequence: CDR1 SQVTM, CDR2 ANQGSEA. V was shortened by 2 bases and J by 0 bases, with 16 bases between the two germline ends. The CDR3 nucleotides read TGCAGCGTTGAACAGGAACCCATATTAGCTAACTATGGCTACACCTTC. It translates to CSVEQEPILANYGYTF.

The V and J genes are TRBV25-1 and TRBJ1-1, with 7 bases that match TRBD1. CDR1 is MGHDK and CDR2 is SYGVNS in the germline V gene. The CDR3 spans 15 residues. J was trimmed by 4 bases and V by 5 bases; bases with no gene match: 10. CDR3 nucleotide sequence: TGTGCCAGCAGTCCCTGGACAGGCGTCACCACTGAAGCTTTCTTT. This encodes CASSPWTGVTTEAFF.

The chain recombines TRBV30 with TRBJ1-1; 7 nucleotides line up with TRBD1. J lost 5 bases, V lost 4 bases, and 4 bases had no gene match. Germline lookup yields CDR1 GTSNPN and CDR2 SVGIG (reference sequence). The CDR3 covers 12 residues. CDR3 loop: CAWKGAGTEAFF. The CDR3 coding sequence is TGTGCCTGGAAGGGGGCCGGGACTGAAGCTTTCTTT.